This T cell receptor beta chain was recorded in a study of sequential checkpoint blockade in melanoma. Overall study context: Patients were randomized 1:1 to nivolumab-then-ipilimumab or ipilimumab-then-nivolumab first-line.

Some clones are missing from TCRdb's copy, which holds only in-frame ones; the method was immunoSEQ multiplex PCR. The data hold 20,000 to 25,000 clones, with nearly 70% observed a single time. Per germline, CDR1 SGHAT and CDR2 FQNNGV. With V trimmed by 1 base and J by 8 bases, 4 bases remained unmatched. There are 13 residues in the CDR3. The treatment denotes: randomized to nivolumab then ipilimumab (arm A) or the reverse (arm B). Patients had received no earlier DNA-damaging chemotherapy. The origin of this receptor is a human donor with melanoma. The chain is built from TRBV11-2 and TRBJ1-1, with 7 positions matching TRBD1. This sample comprised CD8+ T cells sorted from blood (inferred from file names), obtained from a patient given nivolumab and ipilimumab in sequence. The CDR3 nucleotides read TGTGCCAGCAGCTTAGTGACAGGGAGGGAAGCTTTCTTT. Translated: CASSLVTGREAFF.